The 17 T cell receptor beta chains below come from one sample, sequenced in a study of PD-L1 blockade in urothelial cancer. The time point is: pretreatment peripheral blood. The repertoire was sequenced with immunoSEQ multiplex PCR; TCRdb's copy has only in-frame clones and lacks some. This sample has under 70,000 clones, with 75% to 85% found just once. The starting material was PBMCs, obtained around atezolizumab (anti-PD-L1) treatment. These receptors originate from a man between 65 and 85 years old with urothelial cancer.

V usage is TRBV9 and J usage is TRBJ2-1, with TRBD1 matching over 9 bases. CDR1 and CDR2 (germline): SGDLS, YYNGEE. The CDR3 consists of 16 residues. With 0 bases clipped from V and 8 bases from J, the junction kept 9 bases outside the gene matches. The CDR3 region has the DNA TGTGCCAGCAGCGTAGACGTCGGGACAGGGAGCTATGAGCAGTTCTTC. It codes for CASSVDVGTGSYEQFF.

The table lists this clone with a few counts. Here the CDR3 DNA reads TGCGCCAGCAGCTTAGGGACTACGAATGAGCAGTTCTTC. Translating it yields CASSLGTTNEQFF. V and J are TRBV5-1 and TRBJ2-1; 7 bases fit TRBD2. The length of the CDR3 is 13 residues. V dropped 2 bases and J dropped 7; count of bases not matched to a gene: 3. Germline V lookup: CDR1 SGHRS, CDR2 YFSETQ. Combining the CDR3 with reference TRBV5-1 and TRBJ2-1 gives the whole variable domain KAGVTQTPRYLIKTRGQQVTLSCSPISGHRSVSWYQQTPGQGLQFLFEYFSETQRNKGNFPGRFSGRQFSNSRSEMNVSTLELGDSALYLCASSLGTTNEQFFGPGTRLTVL.

The chain carries TRBV27 and TRBJ2-6; D remains ambiguous. Germline CDR1 and CDR2: MNHEY and SMNVEV (reference sequence). V lost 9 bases and J 0 bases, leaving 9 bases between the germline ends. The CDR3 totals 14 residues. CDR3 loop: CASTESSGANVLTF. As DNA, the CDR3 is TGTGCCAGTACTGAAAGCTCTGGGGCCAACGTCCTGACTTTC.

The rearrangement joins TRBV18 to TRBJ1-2, with D perhaps TRBD1 (6 bases). CDR3 size: 12 residues. The germline V gene has CDR1 KGHSH and CDR2 LQKENI. Trimming stripped 2 bases from V and 6 bases from J, with 7 bases between. CDR3 bases: TGTGCCAGCTCACCAGGGGGCCATGGCTACACCTTC. The encoded protein is CASSPGGHGYTF.

The chain is built from TRBV19 and TRBJ1-3, with unresolved D. V was pared by 4 bases and J by 0 bases, with 16 bases between. This CDR3 is built from 17 residues. Germline V gene lookup returns CDR1 LNHDA and CDR2 SQIVND (reference sequence). The CDR3 region is CASSKDGWESSGNTIYF. CDR3 DNA: TGTGCCAGTAGTAAGGATGGATGGGAGAGCTCTGGAAACACCATATATTTT.

This chain uses TRBV5-1 with TRBJ2-5; possibly TRBD1 for D (5 bases). The germline CDR1 and CDR2 sequences are SGHRS and YFSETQ. V lost 1 base and J lost 1, with 8 bases in between. The CDR3 extends over 14 amino acids. CDR3 in amino acids: CASSLLGAQETQYF. The CDR3, as DNA: TGCGCCAGCAGCTTGTTAGGGGCCCAAGAGACCCAGTACTTC.

V gene TRBV2 combines with J gene TRBJ2-1; TRBD2 matches 11 bases. Germline V gene lookup returns CDR1 SNHLY and CDR2 FYNNEI. The V gene end was trimmed by 6 bases and the J gene end by 3 bases; junction bases not matched to a gene: 4. The CDR3 totals 15 residues. CDR3 nucleotides: TGTGCCAGCAGACGACTAGCGGGGAACTACAATGAGCAGTTCTTC. It specifies CASRRLAGNYNEQFF.

V is TRBV28 and J is TRBJ2-5; no definite D call. CDR1 and CDR2 from the germline V gene are MDHEN and SYDVKM. The CDR3 extends over 10 amino acids. Trimming cost V 7 bases and J 4 bases, with 4 bases left between them. CDR3 amino acids: CASNGETQYF. CDR3 in DNA: TGTGCCAGCAACGGAGAGACCCAGTACTTC.

This chain uses TRBV10-3 with TRBJ2-1, with a possible D match to TRBD1 (6 bases). There are 13 residues in the CDR3. The V gene's germline CDR1 is ENHRY and CDR2 SYGVKD. Trimming took off 4 bases at V and 5 bases at J, with 9 bases between the two ends. The CDR3 is CAISGTADNEQFF. The CDR3 region has the DNA TGTGCCATCAGTGGGACAGCAGACAATGAGCAGTTCTTC.

This clone appeared a single time. The chain joins TRBV5-4 to TRBJ2-3; 7 nucleotides line up with TRBD2. Looked up from germline, CDR1 is SGHNT and CDR2 is YYREEE (reference sequence). The trim removed 5 bases at V and 0 bases at J, leaving 9 bases unmatched. This CDR3 comprises 16 residues. CDR3 amino acids: CASSAGVGLSTDTQYF. The CDR3 DNA is TGTGCCAGCAGTGCGGGGGTGGGTCTTAGCACAGATACGCAGTATTTT.

This sequence joins TRBV4-3 and TRBJ2-7; D unclear. Between the trimmed V and J ends, which lost 0 bases and 1 base, there was a span of 7 bases. CDR1 LGHNA and CDR2 YSLEER come from the germline V gene. The CDR3 runs 14 residues. The CDR3 DNA reads as TGCGCCAGCAGCCAAGACGGCGGATCCTACGAGCAGTACTTC. This codes for CASSQDGGSYEQYF.

This clone showed up just a few times. Other nucleotide sequences in the sample specify the same CDR3. The V gene is TRBV7-9, the J gene TRBJ1-1; D remains unclear. The ends were cut back, 5 bases at V and 5 bases at J, with 6 bases in the middle. The germline CDR1 and CDR2 sequences are SEHNR and FQNEAQ (reference sequence). The CDR3 is 11 residues long. DNA of the CDR3: TGTGCCAGCAGCCCGGGGACTGAAGCTTTCTTT. Protein: CASSPGTEAFF.

J is TRBJ1-1 and V is TRBV6-5, with TRBD1 matching over 7 bases. Looked up from germline, CDR1 is MNHEY and CDR2 is SVGAGI. This CDR3 comprises 15 residues. After removal of 2 bases from V and 0 bases from J, the junction contained 3 bases not matched to a gene. CDR3 coding DNA: TGTGCCAGCAGTTACACGGGACAGCTGAACACTGAAGCTTTCTTT. Residues: CASSYTGQLNTEAFF.

This clone was picked up one time. This sequence joins TRBV6-5 and TRBJ1-1, with TRBD1 matching 7 bases. V lost 4 bases, J lost 5 bases, and 4 bases stayed unmatched. CDR3 size: 13 residues. Germline-derived CDR1 and CDR2 are MNHEY and SVGAGI. CDR3 residues: CASSSTGRTEAFF. Written as DNA, the CDR3 is TGTGCCAGCAGTTCGACAGGGAGAACTGAAGCTTTCTTT.

V usage is TRBV7-3 and J usage is TRBJ2-2, with 9 bases matching TRBD2. J lost 6 bases, V lost 1 base, and 12 bases had no gene match. Germline V gives CDR1 SGHTA, CDR2 FQGTGA. The CDR3 contains 18 residues. CDR3 sequence reads: CASSLRVGAGGPSGELFF. DNA for the CDR3: TGTGCCAGCAGCTTAAGGGTTGGGGCGGGAGGGCCTTCCGGGGAGCTGTTTTTT.

This chain uses TRBV11-3 with TRBJ2-4; 15 bases line up with TRBD2. The V gene end was trimmed by 4 bases and the J gene end by 2 bases; junction bases not matched to a gene: 9. This CDR3 has 19 amino acids. The germline V gene encodes CDR1 SGHNT and CDR2 YENEEA. CDR3 region: CASSYPGLAGGPSKNIQYF. CDR3 DNA sequence: TGTGCCAGCAGCTATCCCGGACTAGCGGGAGGGCCTTCCAAAAACATTCAGTACTTC.

The V call is TRBV7-2, the J call TRBJ2-7; D is perhaps TRBD1 (6 bases). This CDR3 region has 15 residues. CDR1 SGHTA and CDR2 FQGNSA come from the germline V gene. V was cut by 1 base and J by 7 bases, with 17 bases left in between. The CDR3 loop reads CASSLEGDVGEEQYF. CDR3 in DNA: TGTGCCAGCAGCTTAGAGGGGGATGTAGGGGAAGAGCAGTACTTC.